This entry lists 28 T cell receptor beta chains sequenced from one sample in a study of blood T cell repertoires in COVID-19. Method: immunoSEQ multiplex PCR; TCRdb's copy keeps in-frame clones and lacks some. The sample records 85,000 to 100,000 clones, 85% to 90% being singletons. Material: peripheral blood. These receptors were taken from an older woman in a cohort sampled during active or convalescent COVID-19.

The chain couples TRBV9 to TRBJ2-3; 10 nucleotides align to TRBD2. V gave up 1 base and J gave up 5 bases; unmatched junction bases: 7. Germline V CDR1 and CDR2: SGDLS, YYNGEE. The length of the CDR3 is 16 residues. The CDR3 DNA reads TGTGCCAGCAGCGTATCAGCGGGAGGGCGTCAAGATACGCAGTATTTT. It codes for CASSVSAGGRQDTQYF. Filled out from reference TRBV9 and TRBJ2-3, the complete variable domain reads DSGVTQTPKHLITATGQRVTLRCSPRSGDLSVYWYQQSLDQGLQFLIQYYNGEERAKGNILERFSAQQFPDLHSELNLSSLELGDSALYFCASSVSAGGRQDTQYFGPGTRLTVL.

The gene calls are TRBV3-1 (or the pseudogene TRBV3-2) and TRBJ2-7; tentative D call: TRBD1 (6 bases). CDR3 size: 15 residues. V was clipped by 2 bases and J by 0 bases, with 11 bases between them. Looked up from germline, CDR1 is LGHDT and CDR2 is YNNKEL (reference sequence). The CDR3 coding sequence is TGTGCCAGCAGCCAACGGACAGTAGGCTCCTACGAGCAGTACTTC. Translated: CASSQRTVGSYEQYF.

A remark on this clone: Mismatch with germline at one junction end may stem from a read error. This chain joins TRBV12-3 or TRBV12-4 and TRBJ2-2; no clear D. The CDR3 spans 13 residues. CDR3 nucleotides: TGTGCCAGCAGTTTTGGTAACATCGGGGAGCTGTTTTTT. It translates to CASSFGNIGELFF.

This clone was seen more than once but under ten times. V usage is TRBV6-5 and J usage is TRBJ2-7, with TRBD2 as a possible D gene (6 bases). Trimming shortened V by 6 bases and J by 1 base, and 16 bases separated the two germline ends. The CDR3 sequence is 15 residues long. CDR1 and CDR2 (germline): MNHEY, SVGAGI. CDR3: CASRPRDFASYEQYF. The CDR3 region has the DNA TGTGCCAGCAGACCCCGGGACTTCGCTTCCTACGAGCAGTACTTC.

The chain joins TRBV6-6 to TRBJ2-6; D might be TRBD1 (5 bases). The CDR3 has 16 residues. Trimming took 0 bases from V and 0 from J, leaving 6 bases between them. Germline assignment: CDR1 MNHNY and CDR2 SVGAGI (reference sequence). CDR3 amino acids: CASSYSRGSGANVLTF. DNA of the CDR3: TGTGCCAGCAGTTACTCAAGGGGCTCTGGGGCCAACGTCCTGACTTTC.

This clone has just a few counts. This chain uses TRBV4-2 with TRBJ1-1; 8 bases are a match to TRBD1. CDR1 is LGHNA and CDR2 is YNFKEQ in the germline V gene. V shed 0 bases, J shed 10 bases, and the junction held 10 bases outside the gene matches. CDR3 length equals 15 residues. CDR3 amino acids: CASSQDWDRKVGAFF. CDR3 DNA sequence: TGTGCCAGCAGCCAAGATTGGGACAGGAAGGTCGGAGCTTTCTTT.

The chain recombines TRBV5-1 with TRBJ2-2; D might be TRBD2 (6 bases). In germline, CDR1 is SGHRS, CDR2 YFSETQ. V was pared by 2 bases and J by 5 bases, with 16 bases between. CDR3 length equals 16 residues. The CDR3: CASSFLTGEGTGELFF. In DNA, the CDR3 is TGCGCCAGCAGCTTTCTTACGGGAGAGGGGACCGGGGAGCTGTTTTTT.

The V and J genes are TRBV10-1 and TRBJ2-3, with 7 positions matching TRBD2. The CDR3 is made up of 14 amino acids. Losses at the gene ends were 3 bases for V and 6 bases for J; bases not matched to a gene: 6. The germline V gene has CDR1 WNHNN and CDR2 SYGVQD (reference sequence). The CDR3: CASSDLREPDTQYF. The CDR3 DNA reads as TGCGCCAGCAGTGATTTGCGGGAGCCCGATACGCAGTATTTT.

This clone appeared a few times. The J gene is TRBJ1-2, the V gene TRBV10-3; 7 bases agree with TRBD1. Germline V gene sequence: CDR1 ENHRY, CDR2 SYGVKD. After removal of 0 bases from V and 1 base from J, the junction contained 5 bases not matched to a gene. The CDR3 has 16 residues. CDR3: CAISESGQHHNYGYTF. The CDR3 bases are TGTGCCATCAGTGAGTCGGGACAGCACCATAACTATGGCTACACCTTC.

The V and J genes are TRBV7-2 and TRBJ1-5, with D perhaps TRBD1 (6 bases). CDR1 SGHTA and CDR2 FQGNSA come from the germline V gene. Trimming removed 1 base from V and 10 bases from J, with 11 bases in between. The CDR3 has 13 residues. DNA of the CDR3: TGTGCCAGCAGCTTAGAGGGGGTTTCACCCCAGCATTTT. Translated, it gives CASSLEGVSPQHF.

The chain couples TRBV2 to TRBJ1-4; 8 bases fit TRBD1. The CDR3 is 15 amino acids. The germline CDR1 and CDR2 sequences are SNHLY and FYNNEI. The V and J ends lost 4 bases and 1 base, in that order; junction bases with no gene match: 2. For the CDR3, the DNA is TGTGCCAGCAGTGGACAGGGGATAACTAATGAAAAACTGTTTTTT. Protein product: CASSGQGITNEKLFF.

The rearrangement uses TRBV3-1 (or the pseudogene TRBV3-2) and TRBJ2-7; 10 bases align to TRBD2. J was trimmed by 4 bases and V by 1 base; bases with no gene match: 4. This CDR3 contains 15 residues. Looked up from germline, CDR1 is LGHDT and CDR2 is YNNKEL (reference sequence). CDR3 sequence: CASSQGSTSGYEQYF. The CDR3 DNA is TGTGCCAGCAGCCAAGGGTCGACTAGCGGGTACGAGCAGTACTTC.

This sequence joins TRBV5-1 and TRBJ2-5; 9 bases are a match to TRBD2. CDR1 SGHRS and CDR2 YFSETQ come from the germline V gene. V lost 0 bases and J lost 2; bases outside the gene matches: 5. The length of the CDR3 is 16 residues. CDR3 protein: CASSLVLLAGQETQYF. Written as DNA, the CDR3 is TGCGCCAGCAGCTTGGTTCTTCTAGCGGGGCAAGAGACCCAGTACTTC.

The chain combines TRBV5-1 with TRBJ2-1; no definite D call. V was trimmed by 4 bases and J by 8 bases, leaving 16 bases between them. Germline lookup yields CDR1 SGHRS and CDR2 YFSETQ. The CDR3 has 14 amino acids. For the CDR3, the DNA is TGCGCCAGCAGCATGGTGGTGGGCCTCGATGAGCAGTTCTTC. This codes for CASSMVVGLDEQFF.

V and J are TRBV5-6 and TRBJ1-2; D possibly corresponds to TRBD1 (6 bases). In germline, CDR1 is SGHDT, CDR2 YYEEEE. V dropped 2 bases and J dropped 4 bases, with 12 bases sitting between them. The CDR3 is 14 amino acids. CDR3 residues: CASSFAGAPYGYTF. The CDR3 DNA follows: TGTGCCAGCAGCTTTGCGGGGGCCCCCTATGGCTACACCTTC.

This clone was counted a single time. The chain recombines TRBV5-1 with TRBJ2-2; no reliable D call. Germline values: CDR1 SGHRS, CDR2 YFSETQ. Trimming cost V 0 bases and J 2 bases, with 8 bases left between them. This CDR3 has 15 amino acids. The DNA of the CDR3 is TGCGCCAGCAGCTTGGTGGCCTTAAACACCGGGGAGCTGTTTTTT. This encodes CASSLVALNTGELFF.

The chain couples TRBV3-1 (or the pseudogene TRBV3-2) to TRBJ2-1; no reliable D call. This CDR3 comprises 15 residues. Per germline, CDR1 LGHDT and CDR2 YNNKEL (reference sequence). The ends were cut back, 6 bases at V and 6 bases at J, with 18 bases in the middle. CDR3 coding DNA: TGTGCCAGCAGTCGCACCCTAACCATCTCCAATGAGCAGTTCTTC. Encoded protein: CASSRTLTISNEQFF.

The genes are TRBV24-1 and TRBJ2-1, with 8 bases that match TRBD2. After removal of 1 base from V and 4 bases from J, the junction contained 5 bases not matched to a gene. Looked up from germline, CDR1 is KGHDR and CDR2 is SFDVKD. This CDR3 has 16 amino acids. CDR3 nucleotides: TGTGCCACCAGTGATTTAGGCGGGAGGCAATACAATGAGCAGTTCTTC. Protein: CATSDLGGRQYNEQFF.

V usage is TRBV2 and J usage is TRBJ1-2, with D possibly TRBD1 on 5 matching bases. Trimming took 2 bases from V and 4 from J, leaving 8 bases between them. There are 13 residues in the CDR3. Germline V gene lookup returns CDR1 SNHLY and CDR2 FYNNEI. The CDR3 nucleotides read TGTGCCAGCAGTGAAAGACAGAGCTATGGCTACACCTTC. This translates into CASSERQSYGYTF. Complete variable domain (other parts from reference TRBV2 and TRBJ1-2): EPEVTQTPSHQVTQMGQEVILRCVPISNHLYFYWYRQILGQKVEFLVSFYNNEISEKSEIFDDQFSVERPDGSNFTLKIRSTKLEDSAMYFCASSERQSYGYTFGSGTRLTVV.

The rearrangement links TRBV6-2 or TRBV6-3 to TRBJ2-1, with 13 bases fitting TRBD2. Germline V gene data show CDR1 as MNHEY and CDR2 as SVGEGT. V was clipped by 4 bases and J by 7 bases; unmatched bases: 10. The CDR3 length is 17 residues. The CDR3 region has the DNA TGTGCCAGCAGTTGGTCTCCGGGACTAGCGGGGAAAAATGAGCAGTTCTTC. Encoded protein: CASSWSPGLAGKNEQFF.

J is TRBJ1-2 and V is TRBV19, with TRBD1 as a possible D gene (5 bases). The CDR3 contains 13 residues. Looked up from germline, CDR1 is LNHDA and CDR2 is SQIVND (reference sequence). The V gene lost 6 bases and the J gene lost 2 bases, with 10 bases spanning the gap. Written as DNA, the CDR3 is TGTGCCAGTAGCCTGGGGGGAAACTATGGCTACACCTTC. Residues: CASSLGGNYGYTF.

CDR3 DNA: TGTGCCAGTAGAGCTGACAGGGGAAGAACTGAAGCTTTCTTT. Amino acids: CASRADRGRTEAFF. The rearrangement joins TRBV6-4 to TRBJ1-1; 8 nucleotides align to TRBD1. V trimming: 9 bases; J trimming: 5 bases; junction bases outside the gene matches: 11. Looked up from germline, CDR1 is MRHNA and CDR2 is SNTAGT. The CDR3 covers 14 residues.

The chain uses TRBV6-5 and TRBJ1-6; 7 bases align to TRBD1. Germline V gene lookup returns CDR1 MNHEY and CDR2 SVGAGI. Trimming took 9 bases from V and 5 from J; bases not matched to a gene: 10. This CDR3 comprises 15 residues. The CDR3 sequence: CASSGGDRNNSPLHF. Here the CDR3 DNA reads TGTGCCAGTTCCGGGGGGGACAGAAATAATTCACCCCTCCACTTT.

This chain uses TRBV5-6 with TRBJ2-4; the D gene is possibly TRBD2 (6 bases). Germline-derived CDR1 and CDR2 are SGHDT and YYEEEE. The ends were cut back, 2 bases at V and 2 bases at J, with 14 bases in the middle. The CDR3 covers 16 residues. The DNA for the CDR3 is TGTGCCAGCAGCTTCCCGGGCGGGGAGACCAAAAACATTCAGTACTTC. This translates into CASSFPGGETKNIQYF.

This rearrangement joins TRBV5-3 to TRBJ2-4, with TRBD2 identical over 16 bases. TRBV5-3 falls under the ORF class, with uncertain function. The length of the CDR3 is 21 residues. V gave up 3 bases and J gave up 2 bases; unmatched junction bases: 14. The CDR3, as DNA: TGTGCCAGAAGCTGGGATGGGGGGACTAGCGGGAGGGCCCGGCCCAAAAACATTCAGTACTTC. Translating gives CARSWDGGTSGRARPKNIQYF.

The genes are TRBV21-1 and TRBJ1-5. TRBV21-1 represents a pseudogene. The length of the CDR3 is 18 residues. The CDR3 DNA reads TGTGCCAGCAGCAAAGTGGCCATGGAGGGACTTAGCAATCAGCCCCAGCATTTT. Translation gives CASSKVAMEGLSNQPQHF.

This clone was found once. This sequence joins TRBV29-1 and TRBJ1-1, with TRBD1 identical over 7 bases. Germline CDR1 SQVTM, CDR2 ANQGSEA. V lost 7 bases, J lost 1 base, and 6 bases stayed unmatched. This CDR3 contains 13 residues. The DNA for the CDR3 is TGCAGCGGGCAAGGGGGCGGGAACACTGAAGCTTTCTTT. Amino acids: CSGQGGGNTEAFF. The full variable domain, its missing parts supplied by reference TRBV29-1 and TRBJ1-1, is SAVISQKPSRDICQRGTSLTIQCQVDSQVTMMFWYRQQPGQSLTLIATANQGSEATYESGFVIDKFPISRPNLTFSTLTVSNMSPEDSSIYLCSGQGGGNTEAFFGQGTRLTVV.

The CDR3: CASSLETGGRGNTIYF. CDR3 coding DNA: TGTGCCAGCAGCTTAGAAACAGGGGGACGCGGAAACACCATATATTTT. V and J are TRBV11-2 and TRBJ1-3; 8 bases agree with TRBD1. J was trimmed by 4 bases and V by 0 bases; bases with no gene match: 5. Germline V gene data show CDR1 as SGHAT and CDR2 as FQNNGV. This CDR3 comprises 16 residues. Drawing the rest from reference TRBV11-2 and TRBJ1-3, the complete variable domain is EAGVAQSPRYKIIEKRQSVAFWCNPISGHATLYWYQQILGQGPKLLIQFQNNGVVDDSQLPKDRFSAERLKGVDSTLKIQPAKLEDSAVYLCASSLETGGRGNTIYFGEGSWLTVV.